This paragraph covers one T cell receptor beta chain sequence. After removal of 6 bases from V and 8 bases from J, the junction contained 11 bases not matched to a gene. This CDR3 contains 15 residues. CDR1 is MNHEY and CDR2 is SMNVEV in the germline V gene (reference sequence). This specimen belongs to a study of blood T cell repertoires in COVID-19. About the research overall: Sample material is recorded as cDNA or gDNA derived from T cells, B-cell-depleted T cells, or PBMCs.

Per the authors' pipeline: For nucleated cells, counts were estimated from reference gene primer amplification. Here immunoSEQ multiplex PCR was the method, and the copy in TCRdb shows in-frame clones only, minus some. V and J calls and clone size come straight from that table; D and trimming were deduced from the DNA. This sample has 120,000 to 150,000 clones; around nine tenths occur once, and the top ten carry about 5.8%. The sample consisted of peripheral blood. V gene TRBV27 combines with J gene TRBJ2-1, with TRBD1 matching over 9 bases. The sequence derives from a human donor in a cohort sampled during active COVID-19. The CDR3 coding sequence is TGTGCCAGCAGCTTGCTCGGGACAGGGCTCTATGAGCAGTTCTTC. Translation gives CASSLLGTGLYEQFF.